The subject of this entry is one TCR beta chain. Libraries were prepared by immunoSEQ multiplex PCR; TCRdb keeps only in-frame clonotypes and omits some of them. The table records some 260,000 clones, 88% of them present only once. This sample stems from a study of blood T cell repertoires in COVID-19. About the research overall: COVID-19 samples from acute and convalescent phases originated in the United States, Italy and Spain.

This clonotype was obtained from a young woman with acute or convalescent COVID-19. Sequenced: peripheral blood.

In nucleotides, the CDR3 is TGTGCCATCACTAAGGGGGCGAACACTGAAGCTTTCTTT. It yields the protein CAITKGANTEAFF. The chain has TRBV10-3 and TRBJ1-1, with 7 bases that match TRBD1. The V segment lost 7 bases and the J segment 1 base; nucleotides outside the gene matches: 3. Looked up from germline, CDR1 is ENHRY and CDR2 is SYGVKD. This CDR3 spans 13 amino acids.